A selection of T cell receptor beta chains follows, all from one sample in a study of beta chain features in type 1 diabetes. Sequencing used immunoSEQ multiplex PCR; TCRdb keeps in-frame clones, though not all of them. The table lists about 60,000 clones, approximately 59% of them singletons, with 2% to 2.5% in the top ten. Material for sequencing was Tregs from blood. Source of these receptors: a woman under 30 in good health. CDR3s include the opening cysteine and the closing phenylalanine or tryptophan. The order of the fields is D gene, V gene, J gene, clone size, CDR3 DNA, CDR3 protein. D genes are given only for firm matches. Clone sizes are given selectively: once, few, many, or a class where the clone is expanded.

>TRBD1|TRBV27|TRBJ1-6|-
TGTGCCAGCAGTCAACAGGGGTGGAATTCACCCCTCCACTTT
CASSQQGWNSPLHF
>-|TRBV20-1|TRBJ2-5|-
TGCAGTGCTAGTCCCGGAGAGACCCAGTACTTC
CSASPGETQYF
>-|TRBV6-6|TRBJ2-5|-
TGTGCCAGCAGTTACGCACAGTGGTTGGATACCCAGTACTTC
CASSYAQWLDTQYF
>-|TRBV5-1|TRBJ1-1|few
TGCGCCAGCAAGACAGGCAAAGAATTGAACACTGAAGCTTTCTTT
CASKTGKELNTEAFF
>TRBD1|TRBV6-5|TRBJ1-5|-
TGTGCCAGCAGCCCCCGGGACAGGGCCAATCAGCCCCAGCATTTT
CASSPRDRANQPQHF
>-|TRBV29-1|TRBJ2-3|-
TGCAGCGTTGAAGATGGCACGGGTGCCGGGACAGATACGCAGTATTTT
CSVEDGTGAGTDTQYF
>TRBD1|TRBV30|TRBJ2-7|-
TGTGCCTGGGGTGCCATGCGGACAGGGGACTACGAGCAGTACTTC
CAWGAMRTGDYEQYF
>TRBD1|TRBV7-2|TRBJ1-5|-
TGTGCCAGCAGCTTAGGCGGGACAGGTAATCAGCCCCAGCATTTT
CASSLGGTGNQPQHF
>-|TRBV29-1|TRBJ1-1|few
TGCAGCGTTGGGCGGGGGGTGAACACTGAAGCTTTCTTT
CSVGRGVNTEAFF
>TRBD2|TRBV6-6|TRBJ2-1|-
TGTGCCAGCAGGGGCCGGCGGGAGGTTCGAAATGAGCAGTTCTTC
CASRGRREVRNEQFF
>-|TRBV4-3|TRBJ1-1|few
TGCGCCAGCAGCCTTTCCCGAGACCGCGGTGAAGCTTTCTTT
CASSLSRDRGEAFF
>-|TRBV9|TRBJ2-6|few
TGTGCCAGCAGCGTAGCTCTGGGGAGCTCTGGGGCCAACGTCCTGACTTTC
CASSVALGSSGANVLTF
>TRBD2|TRBV7-8|TRBJ2-5|once
TGTGCCAGCAGCCCAGCGGGGGTAGAGACCCAGTACTTC
CASSPAGVETQYF